This entry concerns a single T cell receptor (beta chain). The sample belongs to a study of blood T cell repertoires in COVID-19. In the study overall: The study drew acute and convalescent COVID-19 samples from the United States, Italy and Spain. PBMCs, B-cell-depleted T cells, or T cells provided the cDNA or gDNA that made up the material.

Germline CDR1 SEHNR, CDR2 FQNEAQ (reference sequence). The length of the CDR3 is 14 residues. The J segment lost 2 bases and the V segment lost 2 bases, leaving 3 bases of the junction unmatched. Authors' methods: Reference gene primer amplification gave estimated nucleated cell counts. Clones were read by immunoSEQ multiplex PCR, and TCRdb kept only the in-frame ones, dropping some. V and J calls and clone size are as listed in that table; D and trimming were resolved from the DNA. The table lists around 15,000 clones, 80% to 90% of them singletons. Sequenced sample: peripheral blood. The source of this sequence is a man between 70 and 80 years old in a cohort sampled during active COVID-19. The rearrangement uses TRBV7-9 and TRBJ2-7, with 7 bases that match TRBD1. The CDR3 protein is CASSLTGQAYEQYF. CDR3 nucleotide sequence: TGTGCCAGCAGCTTAACAGGACAGGCCTACGAGCAGTACTTC.